Below are 19 T cell receptor beta chains sequenced from a single sample in a study of T cell repertoires in cytomegalovirus infection. Each CDR3 protein gets one entry after TCRdb re-called the reads with MiXCR. The repertoire holds 250,000 to 300,000 distinct CDR3 sequences, with under 25% as singletons. Antigen specificity for these receptors is unknown. The source was cultured PBMCs, collected from culture after CMV antigen stimulation. The source is a human donor in good health (CMV status not recorded). Some clones in this sample may be carry-over from other donors' samples.

The chain is built from TRBV6-2 or TRBV6-3 and TRBJ2-2; D is perhaps TRBD1 or TRBD2 (5 bases each). The CDR3 is 14 amino acids. Per germline, CDR1 MNHEY and CDR2 SVGEGT. The V and J ends lost 10 bases and 2 bases respectively, with 14 bases between them. The CDR3 DNA sequence: TGTGCCACCTTGGGACGGAAAAACACCGGGGAGCTGTTTTTT. Its translation is CATLGRKNTGELFF.

This clonotype came up a few times. The junction departs from the called germline gene at one end, perhaps through a read error. The chain has TRBV7-2 and TRBJ2-5; D perhaps matches TRBD2 (5 bases). This CDR3 region has 13 residues. From germline, CDR1 is SGHTA and CDR2 FQGNSA. CDR3 nucleotide sequence: TGTGCCAGCAGCTTCGCTTTCACGACTAACTATAACTTC. This gives the protein CASSFAFTTNYNF. The full variable domain, its missing parts supplied by reference TRBV7-2 and TRBJ2-5, is GAGVSQSPSNKVTEKGKDVELRCDPISGHTALYWYRQSLGQGLEFLIYFQGNSAPDKSGLPSDRFSAERTGGSVSTLTIQRTQQEDSAVYLCASSFAFTTNYNFGPGTRLLVL.

As DNA, the CDR3 is TGTGCCAGCAGCTTAAAAAGCGGAGGAAACACCATATATTTT. Translating gives CASSLKSGGNTIYF. The V call is TRBV7-2, the J call TRBJ1-3; D unresolved. The V and J ends lost 2 bases and 4 bases respectively, with 9 bases between them. Germline-derived CDR1 and CDR2 are SGHTA and FQGNSA. The CDR3 consists of 14 residues.

This clonotype appeared a few times. In DNA, the CDR3 is TGTGCCAGCAGCTTAGAGAGCCTTGCCTACGAGCAGTACGTC. Encoded protein: CASSLESLAYEQYV. The chain links TRBV7-9 to TRBJ2-7; D call uncertain. The CDR3 runs 14 residues. With 1 base removed from V and 2 bases from J, the gap between germline ends came to 9 bases. CDR1 is SEHNR and CDR2 is FQNEAQ in the germline V gene (reference sequence).

This clonotype was seen at least ten times. The J gene is TRBJ1-1, the V gene TRBV7-2, with 7 bases that match TRBD1. V gave up 6 bases and J gave up 4 bases; unmatched junction bases: 8. Germline lookup yields CDR1 SGHTA and CDR2 FQGNSA. CDR3 length equals 14 residues. The CDR3 nucleotides read TGTGCCAGCAGATATACAGGGGTTATCACTGAAGCTTTCTTT. It is translated as CASRYTGVITEAFF.

This clonotype appeared a few times. This rearrangement joins TRBV7-9 to TRBJ1-2; D is unclear. Trimming removed 4 bases from V and 6 bases from J, with 18 bases in between. The CDR3 length is 15 residues. Germline V gene lookup returns CDR1 SEHNR and CDR2 FQNEAQ (reference sequence). The CDR3, as DNA: TGTGCCAGCAGCTCCCCTAGTAGGCAGTTAGATGGCTACACCTTC. It codes for CASSSPSRQLDGYTF. The full variable domain, its missing parts supplied by reference TRBV7-9 and TRBJ1-2, is DTGVSQNPRHKITKRGQNVTFRCDPISEHNRLYWYRQTLGQGPEFLTYFQNEAQLEKSRLLSDRFSAERPKGSFSTLEIQRTEQGDSAMYLCASSSPSRQLDGYTFGSGTRLTVV.

The CDR3 DNA sequence: TGTGCCAGCAGCTTCCTAGTGGGCCGTAATGAAAAACTGTTTTTT. The encoded protein is CASSFLVGRNEKLFF. The V gene is TRBV11-3, the J gene TRBJ1-4; D is undetermined. V lost 3 bases, J lost 4 bases, and 12 bases lay in between. This CDR3 comprises 15 residues. Germline V gene sequence: CDR1 SGHNT, CDR2 YENEEA.

V is TRBV7-9 and J is TRBJ2-7, with D hard to call. The CDR3 has 12 residues. Germline V gene sequence: CDR1 SEHNR, CDR2 FQNEAQ (reference sequence). The V end was cut by 2 bases, the J end by 4 bases, with 6 bases between. CDR3 residues: CASSLIRYEQYF. CDR3 DNA: TGTGCCAGCAGCTTAATCCGTTACGAGCAGTACTTC.

The V and J genes are TRBV11-3 and TRBJ2-1; the D gene is possibly TRBD2 (5 bases). This CDR3 has 15 residues. Germline values: CDR1 SGHNT, CDR2 YENEEA. V shed 0 bases and J shed 9 bases, with 15 bases lying between them. CDR3 amino acids: CASSLEGLISTEQFF. The DNA for the CDR3 is TGTGCCAGCAGCTTAGAAGGACTCATCAGCACTGAGCAGTTCTTC.

Turning to this clonotype: The conserved closing phenylalanine or tryptophan is absent in this CDR3, likely reflecting a read error. The chain joins TRBV7-6 to TRBJ2-5, with D perhaps TRBD1 (6 bases). The germline V and J ends were trimmed by 5 bases and 4 bases, with 14 bases remaining between them. Germline-derived CDR1 and CDR2 are SGHVS and FNYEAQ. The CDR3 runs 14 residues. CDR3: CASSGDTSRETQYL. CDR3 nucleotide sequence: TGTGCCAGCAGCGGGGACACCTCGAGAGAGACCCAGTACCTC.

This clonotype was counted at least ten times. One end of the junction is discordant with germline, which a read error may explain. The V gene is TRBV7-7, the J gene TRBJ2-1; TRBD1 is a possible D gene (5 bases). The CDR3 has 15 residues. The germline CDR1 and CDR2 sequences are SSHAT and FNYEAQ (reference sequence). The CDR3 is CASSLGVNRNNEQFF. CDR3 bases: TGTGCTAGCAGCTTAGGGGTGAACAGAAACAATGAGCAGTTCTTC.

This clonotype was counted a few times. CDR3 protein: CASSYFARDTEAFF. As DNA, the CDR3 is TGTGCCAGCAGTTACTTCGCCAGGGACACTGAAGCTTTCTTT. The chain is built from TRBV6-5 and TRBJ1-1, with TRBD1 as a possible D gene (5 bases). Trimming removed 1 base from V and 3 bases from J, with 9 bases in between. Germline V lookup: CDR1 MNHEY, CDR2 SVGAGI. CDR3 length: 14 amino acids.

This clonotype appeared a single time. V and J are TRBV14 and TRBJ2-1; maybe TRBD1 (5 bases). This CDR3 has 15 residues. CDR1 is SGHDN, CDR2 FVKESK, per germline. V lost 3 bases and J lost 0, with 9 bases in between. The DNA of the CDR3 is TGTGCCAGCAGCCAGTTTCAGGGCTCCTACAATGAGCAGTTCTTC. Translated, it gives CASSQFQGSYNEQFF.

This clonotype was recorded at least ten times. This chain connects TRBV5-4 to TRBJ1-2; D may be TRBD1 (5 bases). The length of the CDR3 is 16 residues. The germline V and J ends were trimmed by 4 bases and 4 bases, with 20 bases remaining between them. Germline CDR1 reads SGHNT; CDR2 reads YYREEE (reference sequence). CDR3 sequence: CASSPGGGAPSYGYTF. The CDR3 DNA is TGTGCCAGCAGCCCCGGGGGAGGGGCCCCTTCCTATGGCTACACCTTC.

Regarding this clonotype: At one end, the junction sequence differs from germline, possibly due to a read error. The CDR3 DNA reads as TGTGCCAGCGGTGAAACCTGGGCTGGCCAGTACTTC. This translates into CASGETWAGQYF. V gene TRBV2 combines with J gene TRBJ2-5, with D hard to call. Germline CDR1 is SNHLY and CDR2 is FYNNEI. The CDR3 is made up of 12 amino acids.

This clonotype was found a few times. The V gene is TRBV7-8, the J gene TRBJ1-1, with D perhaps TRBD1 (5 bases). V gave up 2 bases and J gave up 5 bases, with 12 bases separating them. Looked up from germline, CDR1 is SGHVS and CDR2 is FQNEAQ. The CDR3 consists of 14 residues. The CDR3: CASSLSWGDTEAFF. CDR3 DNA: TGTGCCAGCAGCTTAAGTTGGGGGGATACTGAAGCTTTCTTT. The full variable domain, rest sourced from reference TRBV7-8 and TRBJ1-1, is GAGVSQSPRYKVAKRGQDVALRCDPISGHVSLFWYQQALGQGPEFLTYFQNEAQLDKSGLPSDRFFAERPEGSVSTLKIQRTQQEDSAVYLCASSLSWGDTEAFFGQGTRLTVV.

This clonotype was detected many times. At one boundary the junction diverges from the germline segment, which might be a read error. The chain recombines TRBV7-9 with TRBJ2-2; TRBD2 agrees at 8 bases. CDR1 and CDR2 from the germline V gene are SEHNR and FQNEAQ (reference sequence). The length of the CDR3 is 14 residues. CDR3 protein: CASSVAGLAGELFF. In nucleotides, the CDR3 is TGTGCCAGCAGCGTAGCGGGACTAGCCGGGGAGCTGTTTTTT. Full variable domain (missing parts from reference TRBV7-9 and TRBJ2-2): DTGVSQNPRHKITKRGQNVTFRCDPISEHNRLYWYRQTLGQGPEFLTYFQNEAQLEKSRLLSDRFSAERPKGSFSTLEIQRTEQGDSAMYLCASSVAGLAGELFFGEGSRLTVL.

There are many counts of this clonotype. This chain links TRBV9 with TRBJ2-2; D gene uncertain. This CDR3 has 11 residues. Looked up from germline, CDR1 is SGDLS and CDR2 is YYNGEE. The germline V and J ends were trimmed by 4 bases and 6 bases, with 4 bases remaining between them. The DNA of the CDR3 is TGTGCCAGCAGCAGTCCCGGGGAGCTGTTTTTT. Protein sequence: CASSSPGELFF.

This chain connects TRBV4-3 to TRBJ2-5, with TRBD2 matching 8 bases. Unmatched junction bases numbered 11, after V lost 6 bases and J lost 5 bases. CDR3 length: 15 amino acids. The germline V gene encodes CDR1 LGHNA and CDR2 YSLEER. The CDR3 here is CASSRTSGSKETQYF. The CDR3 bases are TGCGCCAGCAGTCGCACCAGCGGGAGTAAGGAGACCCAGTACTTC.